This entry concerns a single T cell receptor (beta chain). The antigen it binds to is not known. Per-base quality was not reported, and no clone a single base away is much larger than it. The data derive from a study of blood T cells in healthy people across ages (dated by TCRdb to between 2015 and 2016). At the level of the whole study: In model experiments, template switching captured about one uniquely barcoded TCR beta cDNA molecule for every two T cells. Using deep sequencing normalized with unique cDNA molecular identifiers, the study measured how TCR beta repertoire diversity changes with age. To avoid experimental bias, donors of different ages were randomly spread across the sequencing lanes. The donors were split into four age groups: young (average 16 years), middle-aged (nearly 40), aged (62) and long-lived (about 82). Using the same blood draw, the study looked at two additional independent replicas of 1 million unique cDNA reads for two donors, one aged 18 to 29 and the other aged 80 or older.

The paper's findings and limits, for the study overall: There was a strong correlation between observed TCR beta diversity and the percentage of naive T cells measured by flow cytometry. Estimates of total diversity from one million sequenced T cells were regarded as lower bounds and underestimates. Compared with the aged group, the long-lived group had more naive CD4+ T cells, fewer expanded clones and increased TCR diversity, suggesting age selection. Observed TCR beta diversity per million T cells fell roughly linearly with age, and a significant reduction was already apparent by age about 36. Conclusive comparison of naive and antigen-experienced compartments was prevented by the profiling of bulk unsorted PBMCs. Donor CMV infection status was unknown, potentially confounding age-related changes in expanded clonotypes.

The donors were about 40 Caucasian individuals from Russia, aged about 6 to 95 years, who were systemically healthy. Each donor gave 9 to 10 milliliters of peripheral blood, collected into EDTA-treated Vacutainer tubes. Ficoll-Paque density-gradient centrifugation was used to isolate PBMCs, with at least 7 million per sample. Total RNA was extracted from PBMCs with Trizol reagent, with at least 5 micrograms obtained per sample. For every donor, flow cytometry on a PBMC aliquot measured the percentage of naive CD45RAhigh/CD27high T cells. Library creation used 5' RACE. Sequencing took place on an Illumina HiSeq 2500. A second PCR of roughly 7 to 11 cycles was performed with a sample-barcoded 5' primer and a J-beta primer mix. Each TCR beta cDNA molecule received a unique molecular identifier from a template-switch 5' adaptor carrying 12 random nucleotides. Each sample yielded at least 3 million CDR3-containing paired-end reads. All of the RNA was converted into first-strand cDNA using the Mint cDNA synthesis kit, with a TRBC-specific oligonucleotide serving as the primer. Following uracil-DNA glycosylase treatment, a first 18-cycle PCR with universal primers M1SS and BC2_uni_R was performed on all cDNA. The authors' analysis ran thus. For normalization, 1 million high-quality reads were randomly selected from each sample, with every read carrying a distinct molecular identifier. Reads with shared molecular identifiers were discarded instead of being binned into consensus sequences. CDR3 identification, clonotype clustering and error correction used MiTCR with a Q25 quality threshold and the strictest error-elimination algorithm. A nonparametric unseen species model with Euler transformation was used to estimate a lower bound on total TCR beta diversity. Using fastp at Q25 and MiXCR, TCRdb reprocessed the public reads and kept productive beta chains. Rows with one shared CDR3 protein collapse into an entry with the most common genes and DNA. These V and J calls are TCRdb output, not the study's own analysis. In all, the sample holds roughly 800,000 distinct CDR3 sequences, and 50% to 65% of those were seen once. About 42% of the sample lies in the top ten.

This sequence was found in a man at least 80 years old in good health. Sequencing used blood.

This receptor carries the CDR3 CASSLVGPSGGIRETQYF. Here is the DNA: TGTGCCAGCAGCCTCGTAGGGCCCAGCGGGGGGATCAGAGAGACCCAGTACTTC. The V gene is TRBV7-2 and the J gene is TRBJ2-5, and 9 junctional nucleotides match TRBD2. From a lookup of the germline V gene, CDR1 and CDR2 are SGHTA and FQGNSA. Unmatched junction bases come to 17, with V trimmed by 5 bases and J by 4 bases. The CDR3 has 18 amino acids, counting the end cysteine and phenylalanine. The retained sequence is limited to the CDR3, 54 bases, with the frame set at the first base. Beyond the CDR3, the reference TRBV7-2 and TRBJ2-5 genes provide the residues; the full variable domain reads: GAGVSQSPSNKVTEKGKDVELRCDPISGHTALYWYRQSLGQGLEFLIYFQGNSAPDKSGLPSDRFSAERTGGSVSTLTIQRTQQEDSAVYLCASSLVGPSGGIRETQYFGPGTRLLVL.